This passage covers 15 T cell receptor beta chains from one sample sequenced in a study of T cells in Graves' hyperthyroidism and ophthalmopathy. Researchers amplified the TCR beta CDR3 regions from RNA transcripts. HTBI primers were the set used in a first-round RT-PCR of the TCR CDR3. TCRdb fed the multiplex PCR reads into MiXCR, producing one record per CDR3 protein. The table shows around 380,000 distinct CDR3 sequences, with approximately 13% occurring only once. What was sequenced was blood. The receptor source for this set is a man aged 25-40 years with Graves' hyperthyroidism that later progressed to Graves' ophthalmopathy.

The chain is built from TRBV7-9 and TRBJ2-2; 11 bases are shared with TRBD1. Germline V CDR1 and CDR2: SEHNR, FQNEAQ (reference sequence). The CDR3 contains 16 residues. V was clipped by 6 bases and J by 0 bases; unmatched bases: 3. CDR3 DNA: TGTGCCAGCAGATGGACAGGGGGCGCGAACACCGGGGAGCTGTTTTTT. Translating it yields CASRWTGGANTGELFF.

This clonotype was counted at least ten times. V and J are TRBV29-1 and TRBJ2-1; D gene unclear. V was pared by 6 bases and J by 6 bases, with 18 bases between. Germline loops: CDR1 SQVTM, CDR2 ANQGSEA. This CDR3 region has 14 residues. As DNA, the CDR3 is TGCAGCGTCCTCCCAATACCGCGGTCCAATGAGCAGTTCTTC. It yields the protein CSVLPIPRSNEQFF.

The table lists this clonotype with many counts. V gene TRBV18 combines with J gene TRBJ2-5; possible D gene TRBD2, 5 bases. CDR3 length equals 16 residues. The germline gives CDR1 KGHSH, CDR2 LQKENI. V dropped 0 bases and J dropped 2 bases, with 13 bases sitting between them. CDR3 coding DNA: TGTGCCAGCTCACCACCGCGGGCAAGGTTACAAGAGACCCAGTACTTC. Translation gives CASSPPRARLQETQYF.

The table lists this clonotype with many counts. V is TRBV2 and J is TRBJ1-4; D might be TRBD1 (6 bases). The germline V and J ends were trimmed by 7 bases and 11 bases, with 14 bases remaining between them. The CDR3 totals 12 residues. CDR1 is SNHLY and CDR2 is FYNNEI in the germline V gene. The CDR3 coding sequence is TGTGCCAGCACCGACCCAGGGGACAAACTGTTTTTT. It translates to CASTDPGDKLFF. Full variable domain (outside the CDR3, taken from reference TRBV2 and TRBJ1-4): EPEVTQTPSHQVTQMGQEVILRCVPISNHLYFYWYRQILGQKVEFLVSFYNNEISEKSEIFDDQFSVERPDGSNFTLKIRSTKLEDSAMYFCASTDPGDKLFFGSGTQLSVL.

CDR3 nucleotides: TGCAGTGCTAGAGATCTGGACTCCTACGAGCAGTACTTC. Encoded protein: CSARDLDSYEQYF. The rearrangement joins TRBV20-1 to TRBJ2-7; D uncertain. Germline CDR1 and CDR2: DFQATT and SNEGSKA (reference sequence). V lost 0 bases, J lost 0 bases, and 6 bases lay in between. CDR3 length: 13 amino acids.

In its sample, this clonotype was seen a few times. The V call is TRBV6-1, the J call TRBJ2-7, with TRBD1 matching 10 bases. The ends lost 10 bases at V and 4 bases at J; junction bases unmatched: 13. From germline, CDR1 is MNHNS and CDR2 SASEGT. This CDR3 has 15 residues. CDR3 sequence (DNA): TGTGCCATCTACGGGGACAGGGGAAATCAATACGAGCAGTACTTC. Amino acid sequence: CAIYGDRGNQYEQYF.

The sample holds many counts of this clonotype. The V call is TRBV30, the J call TRBJ1-1; D perhaps matches TRBD1 (5 bases). Trimming stripped 1 base from V and 1 base from J, with 7 bases between. The CDR3 covers 13 residues. The V gene's germline CDR1 is GTSNPN and CDR2 SVGIG (reference sequence). CDR3 DNA sequence: TGTGCCTGGAGTGATCAGGGGAACACTGAAGCTTTCTTT. Its translation: CAWSDQGNTEAFF.

The chain recombines TRBV10-3 with TRBJ2-5, with no clear D. The germline gives CDR1 ENHRY, CDR2 SYGVKD. V shed 4 bases and J shed 4 bases, with 4 bases lying between them. This CDR3 contains 11 residues. CDR3 nucleotide sequence: TGTGCCATCAGTGTCGGAGAGACCCAGTACTTC. Translation gives CAISVGETQYF.

In its sample, this clonotype was seen a few times. A much larger clonotype is one base distant, so this may be a read error. This chain joins TRBV6-5 and TRBJ1-1; TRBD1 might be the D (6 bases). The V gene's germline CDR1 is MNHEY and CDR2 SVGAGI. This CDR3 region has 15 residues. V lost 0 bases and J lost 0, with 8 bases in between. CDR3 sequence: CASSYSPGVNTEAFF. CDR3 in DNA: TGTGCCAGCAGTTACTCGCCAGGGGTGAACACTGAAGCTTTCTTT.

This clonotype appeared a few times. CDR3 protein: CASSSQRVETQYF. CDR3 nucleotide sequence: TGTGCCAGCAGCTCTCAAAGGGTGGAGACCCAGTACTTC. J is TRBJ2-5 and V is TRBV5-6; D not certain. The V end was cut by 3 bases, the J end by 5 bases, with 11 bases between. The CDR3 loop spans 13 amino acids. Germline V lookup: CDR1 SGHDT, CDR2 YYEEEE.

A single count supports this clonotype. Just one base apart from a much larger clone, this may be a read error. The V call is TRBV28, the J call TRBJ1-2; D not certain. The CDR3 covers 14 residues. Between the trimmed V and J ends, which lost 7 bases and 4 bases, there was a span of 16 bases. Germline lookup yields CDR1 MDHEN and CDR2 SYDVKM. This CDR3 is CASTFQAALYGYTF. CDR3 nucleotide sequence: TGTGCCAGCACTTTCCAGGCAGCTCTCTATGGCTACACCTTC.

This clonotype was observed many times. CDR3 bases: TGTGCCAGCAGCTTAGTTCTAGCGGGGGGGGAGCTGTTTTTT. This codes for CASSLVLAGGELFF. The V call is TRBV11-3, the J call TRBJ2-2; the match to TRBD2 covers 9 bases. This CDR3 is 14 amino acids long. J was trimmed by 8 bases and V by 1 base; bases with no gene match: 2. Germline V gene data show CDR1 as SGHNT and CDR2 as YENEEA.

This clonotype was recorded at least ten times. This chain links TRBV28 with TRBJ1-5; D is unresolved. CDR1 and CDR2 from the germline V gene are MDHEN and SYDVKM. The CDR3 runs to 12 residues. Written as DNA, the CDR3 is TGTGCAGCCGGTCATAGCAATCAGCCCCAGCATTTT. Encoded protein: CAAGHSNQPQHF. Combining the CDR3 with reference TRBV28 and TRBJ1-5 gives the whole variable domain DVKVTQSSRYLVKRTGEKVFLECVQDMDHENMFWYRQDPGLGLRLIYFSYDVKMKEKGDIPEGYSVSREKKERFSLILESASTNQTSMYLCAAGHSNQPQHFGDGTRLSIL.

The sample holds a few counts of this clonotype. The chain recombines TRBV2 with TRBJ2-7, with D perhaps TRBD1 (6 bases). The CDR3 runs 11 residues. Germline CDR1 reads SNHLY; CDR2 reads FYNNEI. Trimming pared 11 bases from V and 6 bases from J, leaving 14 bases between. The CDR3 reads CAGATGCEQYF. CDR3 sequence (DNA): TGTGCCGGGGCTACAGGGTGCGAGCAGTACTTC.

J is TRBJ2-2 and V is TRBV28; D is possibly TRBD1 or TRBD2 (6 bases each). There are 15 residues in the CDR3. Looked up from germline, CDR1 is MDHEN and CDR2 is SYDVKM. V was cut by 7 bases and J by 1 base, with 13 bases left in between. In DNA form, the CDR3 reads TGTGCCAGCACCCCGGGGGCGGAGAACACCGGGGAGCTGTTTTTT. It specifies CASTPGAENTGELFF.